A selection of T cell receptor beta chains follows, all from one sample in a study of blood T cell repertoires in COVID-19. Measured with immunoSEQ multiplex PCR; TCRdb has only the in-frame clones, and not every one. The data show 200,000 or so clones, 84% seen once. Sequencing was carried out using peripheral blood. The receptors originated from a man aged 35 to 55 who had recovered from COVID-19. The CDR3 runs from the conserved cysteine through the conserved F or W. The order of the fields is V gene, clone size, CDR3 length, J gene, D gene, CDR3 protein, CDR3 DNA. D genes are given only for firm matches. Expanded clones are given a class, and other clones once, few, many or no size at all.

v_call: TRBV5-4
clone_size: -
cdr3_length: 18
j_call: TRBJ2-2
d_call: TRBD1
cdr3_aa: CASSLSGQGQWGTGELFF
cdr3_nt: TGTGCCAGCAGCTTGAGCGGACAGGGCCAATGGGGCACCGGGGAGCTGTTTTTT

v_call: TRBV13
clone_size: few
cdr3_length: 16
j_call: TRBJ2-7
d_call: TRBD1
cdr3_aa: CASSLGAGTGAREQYF
cdr3_nt: TGTGCCAGCAGCTTAGGCGCCGGGACAGGGGCCCGCGAGCAGTACTTC

v_call: TRBV5-1
clone_size: -
cdr3_length: 15
j_call: TRBJ2-5
d_call: TRBD1
cdr3_aa: CASSQIQGAGETQYF
cdr3_nt: TGCGCCAGCAGCCAAATACAGGGGGCAGGAGAGACCCAGTACTTC

v_call: TRBV15
clone_size: -
cdr3_length: 16
j_call: TRBJ2-7
d_call: -
cdr3_aa: CATSRGLQGGTYEQYF
cdr3_nt: TGTGCCACCAGCAGAGGGTTGCAGGGGGGTACCTACGAGCAGTACTTC

v_call: TRBV6-2/TRBV6-3
clone_size: -
cdr3_length: 16
j_call: TRBJ2-5
d_call: TRBD2
cdr3_aa: CASSYARIAGQETQYF
cdr3_nt: TGTGCCAGCAGTTACGCGAGGATAGCGGGCCAAGAGACCCAGTACTTC

v_call: TRBV7-9
clone_size: once
cdr3_length: 17
j_call: TRBJ2-7
d_call: TRBD2
cdr3_aa: CASSSDNLLAIDYEQYF
cdr3_nt: TGTGCCAGCAGCTCGGATAATTTACTAGCGATCGACTACGAGCAGTACTTC

v_call: TRBV5-1
clone_size: -
cdr3_length: 13
j_call: TRBJ2-1
d_call: -
cdr3_aa: CASRRGGDNEQFF
cdr3_nt: TGCGCCAGCAGAAGGGGGGGTGACAATGAGCAGTTCTTC

v_call: TRBV27
clone_size: -
cdr3_length: 13
j_call: TRBJ1-5
d_call: -
cdr3_aa: CASSLSPAGPQHF
cdr3_nt: TGTGCCAGCAGTTTATCCCCCGCGGGGCCCCAGCATTTT

v_call: TRBV6-2/TRBV6-3
clone_size: -
cdr3_length: 15
j_call: TRBJ2-7
d_call: TRBD1
cdr3_aa: CASSHQPDQGDEQYF
cdr3_nt: TGTGCCAGCAGTCACCAACCGGACCAGGGGGACGAGCAGTACTTC

v_call: TRBV10-3
clone_size: -
cdr3_length: 14
j_call: TRBJ1-3
d_call: TRBD1
cdr3_aa: CAISGDSSGNTIYF
cdr3_nt: TGTGCCATCAGTGGGGACAGCTCTGGAAACACCATATATTTT

v_call: TRBV4-3
clone_size: -
cdr3_length: 14
j_call: TRBJ2-7
d_call: TRBD1
cdr3_aa: CASSQGTGGNEQYF
cdr3_nt: TGCGCCAGCAGCCAAGGGACAGGGGGCAACGAGCAGTACTTC

v_call: TRBV11-3
clone_size: -
cdr3_length: 13
j_call: TRBJ2-7
d_call: -
cdr3_aa: CASRPDGTYEQYF
cdr3_nt: TGTGCCAGCAGGCCCGACGGGACCTACGAGCAGTACTTC

v_call: TRBV5-4
clone_size: -
cdr3_length: 13
j_call: TRBJ2-5
d_call: TRBD2
cdr3_aa: CASRSGGAKTQYF
cdr3_nt: TGTGCCAGCCGAAGCGGGGGCGCAAAGACCCAGTACTTC

v_call: TRBV10-1
clone_size: -
cdr3_length: 14
j_call: TRBJ2-2
d_call: -
cdr3_aa: CASRRDLNTGELFF
cdr3_nt: TGCGCCAGCCGCAGGGATTTGAACACCGGGGAGCTGTTTTTT

v_call: TRBV5-1
clone_size: -
cdr3_length: 15
j_call: TRBJ2-3
d_call: TRBD1
cdr3_aa: CASSSTGTATDTQYF
cdr3_nt: TGCGCCAGCAGCTCTACCGGGACAGCCACAGATACGCAGTATTTT

v_call: TRBV2
clone_size: -
cdr3_length: 13
j_call: TRBJ1-5
d_call: -
cdr3_aa: CASSEQGTQPQHF
cdr3_nt: TGTGCCAGCAGCGAACAGGGTACTCAGCCCCAGCATTTT

v_call: TRBV5-1
clone_size: -
cdr3_length: 17
j_call: TRBJ2-3
d_call: -
cdr3_aa: CASSLILRGPSADTQYF
cdr3_nt: TGCGCCAGCAGCTTGATCCTGCGGGGGCCCTCCGCAGATACGCAGTATTTT

v_call: TRBV30
clone_size: -
cdr3_length: 14
j_call: TRBJ1-1
d_call: -
cdr3_aa: CAWTWGGTNTEAFF
cdr3_nt: TGTGCCTGGACCTGGGGGGGGACGAACACTGAAGCTTTCTTT

v_call: TRBV24-1
clone_size: -
cdr3_length: 15
j_call: TRBJ2-1
d_call: -
cdr3_aa: CATSDTQGLFNEQFF
cdr3_nt: TGTGCCACCAGTGATACCCAGGGGCTCTTCAATGAGCAGTTCTTC

v_call: TRBV10-3
clone_size: -
cdr3_length: 15
j_call: TRBJ2-5
d_call: -
cdr3_aa: CAISESRQGGETQYF
cdr3_nt: TGTGCCATCAGTGAGTCGCGGCAGGGCGGAGAGACCCAGTACTTC

v_call: TRBV2
clone_size: -
cdr3_length: 13
j_call: TRBJ2-7
d_call: -
cdr3_aa: CAGRKGDIYEQYF
cdr3_nt: TGTGCCGGACGAAAGGGGGACATCTACGAGCAGTACTTC

v_call: TRBV29-1
clone_size: -
cdr3_length: 14
j_call: TRBJ2-1
d_call: -
cdr3_aa: CSVEVGTSYNEQFF
cdr3_nt: TGCAGCGTTGAGGTAGGGACTTCCTACAATGAGCAGTTCTTC

v_call: TRBV5-4
clone_size: once
cdr3_length: 15
j_call: TRBJ2-3
d_call: -
cdr3_aa: CASSLWGGNTDTQYF
cdr3_nt: TGTGCCAGCAGCTTATGGGGAGGAAACACAGATACGCAGTATTTT

v_call: TRBV12-3/TRBV12-4
clone_size: few
cdr3_length: 12
j_call: TRBJ2-1
d_call: -
cdr3_aa: CASSFSLNEQFF
cdr3_nt: TGTGCCAGCAGTTTTAGCTTAAATGAGCAGTTCTTC

v_call: TRBV2
clone_size: -
cdr3_length: 15
j_call: TRBJ2-3
d_call: -
cdr3_aa: CASSEAKGGGDTQYF
cdr3_nt: TGTGCCAGCAGTGAAGCGAAGGGCGGGGGCGATACGCAGTATTTT

v_call: TRBV24-1
clone_size: -
cdr3_length: 13
j_call: TRBJ2-3
d_call: -
cdr3_aa: CATSDGGTDTQYF
cdr3_nt: TGTGCCACCAGTGACGGCGGGACAGATACGCAGTATTTT

v_call: TRBV30
clone_size: -
cdr3_length: 14
j_call: TRBJ1-5
d_call: -
cdr3_aa: CAWSLRTVNQPQHF
cdr3_nt: TGTGCCTGGAGTCTGCGGACAGTCAATCAGCCCCAGCATTTT

v_call: TRBV30
clone_size: -
cdr3_length: 17
j_call: TRBJ2-7
d_call: TRBD2
cdr3_aa: CAWSPTHGTSGSYEQYF
cdr3_nt: TGTGCCTGGAGTCCCACTCACGGGACTAGCGGGAGTTACGAGCAGTACTTC

v_call: TRBV11-3
clone_size: -
cdr3_length: 16
j_call: TRBJ2-7
d_call: TRBD1
cdr3_aa: CASSTTGTGSSYEQYF
cdr3_nt: TGTGCCAGCAGCACTACGGGGACAGGGAGCTCCTACGAGCAGTACTTC

v_call: TRBV18
clone_size: few
cdr3_length: 14
j_call: TRBJ2-7
d_call: -
cdr3_aa: CASSRGAPTYEQYF
cdr3_nt: TGTGCCAGCTCACGCGGCGCCCCAACCTACGAGCAGTACTTC

v_call: TRBV9
clone_size: -
cdr3_length: 12
j_call: TRBJ2-3
d_call: -
cdr3_aa: CASSVAGETQYF
cdr3_nt: TGTGCCAGCAGCGTAGCTGGGGAGACGCAGTATTTT

v_call: TRBV2
clone_size: -
cdr3_length: 17
j_call: TRBJ1-2
d_call: -
cdr3_aa: CASSFIALGRGMDGYTF
cdr3_nt: TGTGCCAGCAGCTTTATAGCCCTGGGGAGGGGGATGGATGGCTACACCTTC

v_call: TRBV7-9
clone_size: -
cdr3_length: 13
j_call: TRBJ1-2
d_call: TRBD1
cdr3_aa: CASSWDSPYGYTF
cdr3_nt: TGTGCCAGCAGCTGGGACAGCCCCTATGGCTACACCTTC

v_call: TRBV6-5
clone_size: -
cdr3_length: 14
j_call: TRBJ1-4
d_call: -
cdr3_aa: CASSSGQPNEKLFF
cdr3_nt: TGTGCCAGCAGCTCGGGACAACCTAATGAAAAACTGTTTTTT

v_call: TRBV5-1
clone_size: -
cdr3_length: 15
j_call: TRBJ2-3
d_call: -
cdr3_aa: CASSLGPEGSDTQYF
cdr3_nt: TGCGCCAGCAGCTTGGGACCTGAGGGATCAGATACGCAGTATTTT

v_call: TRBV29-1
clone_size: -
cdr3_length: 14
j_call: TRBJ1-5
d_call: -
cdr3_aa: CSVALAGDRQPQHF
cdr3_nt: TGCAGCGTTGCTCTGGCGGGGGATCGGCAGCCCCAGCATTTT

v_call: TRBV5-1
clone_size: -
cdr3_length: 16
j_call: TRBJ2-3
d_call: -
cdr3_aa: CASSLELAGSTDTQYF
cdr3_nt: TGCGCCAGCAGCTTGGAATTGGCGGGCAGCACAGATACGCAGTATTTT

v_call: TRBV19
clone_size: -
cdr3_length: 12
j_call: TRBJ1-4
d_call: -
cdr3_aa: CASSIGAEKLFF
cdr3_nt: TGTGCCAGTAGTATTGGAGCTGAAAAACTGTTTTTT

v_call: TRBV5-4
clone_size: -
cdr3_length: 13
j_call: TRBJ1-1
d_call: -
cdr3_aa: CASSAGVNTEAFF
cdr3_nt: TGTGCCAGCAGCGCAGGGGTGAACACTGAAGCTTTCTTT

v_call: TRBV6-5
clone_size: -
cdr3_length: 14
j_call: TRBJ1-6
d_call: TRBD1
cdr3_aa: CASSSGQGRSPLHF
cdr3_nt: TGTGCCAGCAGTTCCGGACAGGGAAGATCACCCCTCCACTTT

v_call: TRBV5-1
clone_size: -
cdr3_length: 13
j_call: TRBJ1-4
d_call: -
cdr3_aa: CASSPQGFEKLFF
cdr3_nt: TGCGCCAGCAGCCCGCAGGGCTTTGAAAAACTGTTTTTT

v_call: TRBV5-1
clone_size: few
cdr3_length: 15
j_call: TRBJ2-5
d_call: -
cdr3_aa: CASSLGTAVVETQYF
cdr3_nt: TGCGCCAGCAGCTTGGGCACTGCTGTTGTAGAGACCCAGTACTTC

v_call: TRBV12-3/TRBV12-4
clone_size: -
cdr3_length: 12
j_call: TRBJ1-3
d_call: -
cdr3_aa: CASYSSGNTIYF
cdr3_nt: TGTGCCAGCTATAGCAGCGGAAACACCATATATTTT

v_call: TRBV7-2
clone_size: -
cdr3_length: 12
j_call: TRBJ2-3
d_call: -
cdr3_aa: CASSPKYNTQYF
cdr3_nt: TGTGCCAGCAGCCCCAAATACAATACGCAGTATTTT

v_call: TRBV6-5
clone_size: -
cdr3_length: 13
j_call: TRBJ1-1
d_call: TRBD1
cdr3_aa: CATNSDRGTEAFF
cdr3_nt: TGTGCCACCAACTCGGACAGGGGGACTGAAGCTTTCTTT

v_call: TRBV2
clone_size: -
cdr3_length: 17
j_call: TRBJ2-3
d_call: TRBD2
cdr3_aa: CASSYTSGGPVTDTQYF
cdr3_nt: TGTGCCAGCAGTTATACTAGCGGGGGGCCCGTCACAGATACGCAGTATTTT

v_call: TRBV4-3
clone_size: many
cdr3_length: 15
j_call: TRBJ2-1
d_call: TRBD2
cdr3_aa: CASSPTSADYNEQFF
cdr3_nt: TGCGCCAGCAGCCCCACTAGCGCCGACTACAATGAGCAGTTCTTC

v_call: TRBV12-3/TRBV12-4
clone_size: -
cdr3_length: 13
j_call: TRBJ1-1
d_call: -
cdr3_aa: CASSSGADTEAFF
cdr3_nt: TGTGCCAGCAGCAGTGGGGCTGACACTGAAGCTTTCTTT